This record covers a single T cell receptor (beta chain). Its antigen is not identified. A single record per CDR3 protein comes from TCRdb applying MiXCR to the RT-PCR reads. The sample comprises almost 600,000 distinct CDR3 sequences, around 13% of which are singletons, and around 10% rests with the top ten. This sample was taken from a study of response to subunit inactivated influenza vaccine. Study-level results: Only a handful of new T cells, the authors suggested, are recruited with each seasonal influenza vaccination.

The CDR3 is made up of 16 amino acids. V lost 3 bases and J lost 5; bases outside the gene matches: 7. Per the germline V gene, CDR1 is SGHTA and CDR2 is FQGNSA. V usage is TRBV7-2 and J usage is TRBJ2-2; 9 nucleotides match TRBD1. The specimen comprised PBMCs from blood, sampled approximately 12 days after vaccination. The receptor's source is a man aged 50-59 years who received an inactivated influenza vaccine. The CDR3 loop reads CASSFHPDRGTGELFF. Written as DNA, the CDR3 is TGTGCCAGCAGCTTCCATCCCGACAGGGGGACCGGGGAGCTGTTTTTT.